The clone carrying this T cell receptor beta chain appeared a few times. The antigen is undetermined. The sample originates from a study of cytomegalovirus exposure and HLA in healthy donors. Whole-study results and caveats: From TCR beta sequences, most subjects' HLA-A and HLA-B alleles were reportedly predicted accurately. In vitro testing confirmed a few CMV-associated chains as specific for CMV antigens.

Primers: 60 Vbeta forward and 13 Jbeta reverse. Clones were sequenced by immunoSEQ multiplex PCR, and TCRdb holds only the in-frame ones, with some missing. The sample carries 120,000 or so clones, over 65% recorded once. Every donor was a healthy person donating bone marrow. The V and J ends lost 0 bases and 6 bases respectively, with 12 bases between them. This CDR3 has 14 amino acids. The V gene's germline CDR1 is SGDLS and CDR2 YYNGEE. Sequenced: PBMCs. This sequence was found in a man between 18 and 29 years old in good health and CMV-seronegative. J is TRBJ1-2 and V is TRBV9, with D perhaps TRBD1 (6 bases). CDR3: CASSVAAQGNGYTF. The CDR3 coding sequence is TGTGCCAGCAGCGTAGCTGCCCAGGGGAATGGCTACACCTTC.